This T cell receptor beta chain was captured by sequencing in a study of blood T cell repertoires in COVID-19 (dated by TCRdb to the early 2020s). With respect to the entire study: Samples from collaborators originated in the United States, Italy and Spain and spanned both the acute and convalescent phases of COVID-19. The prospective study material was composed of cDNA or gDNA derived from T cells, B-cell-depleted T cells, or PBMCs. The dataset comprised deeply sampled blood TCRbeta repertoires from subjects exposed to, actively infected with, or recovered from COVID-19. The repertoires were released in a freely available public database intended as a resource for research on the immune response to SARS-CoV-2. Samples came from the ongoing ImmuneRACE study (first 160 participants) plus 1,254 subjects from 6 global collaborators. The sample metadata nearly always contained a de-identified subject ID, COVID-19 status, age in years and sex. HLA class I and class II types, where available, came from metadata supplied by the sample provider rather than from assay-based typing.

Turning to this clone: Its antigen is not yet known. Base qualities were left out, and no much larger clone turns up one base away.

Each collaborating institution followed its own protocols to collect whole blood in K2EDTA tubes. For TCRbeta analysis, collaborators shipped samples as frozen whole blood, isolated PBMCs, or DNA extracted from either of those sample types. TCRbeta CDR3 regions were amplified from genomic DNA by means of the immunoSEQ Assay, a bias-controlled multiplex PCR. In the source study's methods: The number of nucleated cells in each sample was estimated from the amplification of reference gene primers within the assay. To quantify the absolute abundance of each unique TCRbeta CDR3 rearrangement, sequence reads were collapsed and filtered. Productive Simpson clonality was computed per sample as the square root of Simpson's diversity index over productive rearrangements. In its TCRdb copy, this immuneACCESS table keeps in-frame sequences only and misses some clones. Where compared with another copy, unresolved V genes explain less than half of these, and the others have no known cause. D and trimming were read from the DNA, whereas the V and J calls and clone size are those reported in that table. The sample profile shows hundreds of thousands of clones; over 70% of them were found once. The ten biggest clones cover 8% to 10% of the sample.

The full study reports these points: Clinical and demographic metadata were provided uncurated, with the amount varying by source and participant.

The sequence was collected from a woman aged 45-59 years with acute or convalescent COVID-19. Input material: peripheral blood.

Read as DNA, the sequence is TGTGCCAGCAGCCAAAGGGGGGCAGGGGGTATAGCAGATACGCAGTATTTT. Its product reads: CASSQRGAGGIADTQYF. The chain is assembled from TRBV3-1 (or the pseudogene TRBV3-2) and TRBJ2-3, with TRBD1 as a weak D call on 7 bases. A distance of 19 bases separates the germline ends of V and J, which lose 2 bases and 4 bases respectively. CDR1 and CDR2, looked up from the germline V gene (reference sequence), are LGHDT and YNNKEL. CDR3 length: 17 amino acids, cysteine to phenylalanine. Solely the CDR3 DNA is kept, with 51 bases framed from the first base.